These T cell receptor beta chains were read from a single sample in a study of T cell changes during pregnancy in multiple sclerosis. Generated by immunoSEQ multiplex PCR, the TCRdb table keeps only in-frame clones and is missing some. The sample carries fewer than 40,000 clones, around 90% recorded once. Specimen: CD8+ T cells from peripheral blood mononuclear cells, collected after pregnancy. These receptors were collected from a female donor with multiple sclerosis, enrolled in a pregnancy study. CDR3s include the opening cysteine and the closing phenylalanine or tryptophan. D genes are given only for firm matches. The size field is filled for only some rows; it gives once, few, many or a size class.

clone_size cdr3_length j_call d_call v_call cdr3_nt cdr3_aa
. 16 TRBJ2-1 TRBD2 TRBV7-9 TGTGCCAGCAGCTCATCCGGGACTAGCGGGGGTAATGAGCAGTTCTTC CASSSSGTSGGNEQFF
. 15 TRBJ1-5 TRBD1 TRBV19 TGTGCCAGTATGAGTTCAGGGGGCTCTCATCAGCCCCAGCATTTT CASMSSGGSHQPQHF
. 14 TRBJ1-5 . TRBV5-8 TGTGCCAGCAGCTTAGAGGGAATCAATCAGCCCCAGCATTTT CASSLEGINQPQHF
. 15 TRBJ2-5 TRBD1 TRBV9 TGTGCCAGCAGCGAACAGGGGGCCCGAGGGGAGACCCAGTACTTC CASSEQGARGETQYF
. 12 TRBJ1-1 . TRBV6-4 TGTGCCAGTCTCTTGGAGGCGACTGAAGCTTTCTTT CASLLEATEAFF
. 15 TRBJ2-1 . TRBV7-2 TGTGCCAGCAGCTTAGACGGGAGCTCCTACAATGAGCAGTTCTTC CASSLDGSSYNEQFF
. 14 TRBJ2-5 . TRBV4-3 TGCGCCAGCAGCCAAGAGACAGGTTGGGAGACCCAGTACTTC CASSQETGWETQYF
few 14 TRBJ1-1 . TRBV19 TGTGCCAGTAGTCACCACGAGGCGAACACTGAAGCTTTCTTT CASSHHEANTEAFF
. 15 TRBJ2-7 TRBD1 TRBV4-3 TGCGCCAGCAGCCAGAATGCCGGGACAGGTTACGAGCAGTACTTC CASSQNAGTGYEQYF
. 14 TRBJ2-5 TRBD2 TRBV4-2 TGTGCCAGCAGCCCTCTAGCGGCCATAGAGACCCAGTACTTC CASSPLAAIETQYF
. 14 TRBJ1-2 TRBD1 TRBV7-3 TGTGCCAGCAGCTCCTATCAGGGGGCGGGGGGCTACACCTTC CASSSYQGAGGYTF
. 15 TRBJ2-1 TRBD1 TRBV13 TGTGCCAGCAGCTTAGGGACAGGGGTCTACAATGAGCAGTTCTTC CASSLGTGVYNEQFF
. 13 TRBJ1-1 . TRBV27 TGTGCCAGCAGTTTCAACGGGAACACTGAAGCTTTCTTT CASSFNGNTEAFF
once 12 TRBJ1-1 . TRBV19 TGTGCCAGCACGGGGGTGAACACTGAAGCTTTCTTT CASTGVNTEAFF
. 15 TRBJ1-2 . TRBV9 TGTGCCAGCAGCGTAGGGCTCTTCGAGGGAGATGGCTACACCTTC CASSVGLFEGDGYTF
. 15 TRBJ2-5 TRBD2 TRBV7-2 TGTGCCAGCAGCCCCATAGCGGGGGGGCCGGAGACCCAGTACTTC CASSPIAGGPETQYF
. 14 TRBJ2-4 . TRBV5-6 TGTGCCAGTTCCCCCAGGGATGGCAAAAACATTCAGTACTTC CASSPRDGKNIQYF
. 14 TRBJ2-5 . TRBV7-9 TGTGCCAGCAGCTTAGAAATCCGCCAAGAGACCCAGTACTTC CASSLEIRQETQYF
. 13 TRBJ2-7 . TRBV9 TGTGCCAGCAGCGAGGAGGCGGGGTACGAGCAGTACTTC CASSEEAGYEQYF
. 16 TRBJ2-1 TRBD2 TRBV4-3 TGCGCCAGCAGCCAGCGTAGCGGGGGGGACTACAATGAGCAGTTCTTC CASSQRSGGDYNEQFF
. 13 TRBJ2-1 . TRBV10-3 TGTGCCATCAGTGAGTCCAGCTACAATGAGCAGTTCTTC CAISESSYNEQFF
. 19 TRBJ2-2 TRBD1 TRBV12-5 TGTGCTAGTGGTTTCCAAACAGGGACAGGGGGCCCTCACACCGGGGAGCTGTTTTTT CASGFQTGTGGPHTGELFF
. 13 TRBJ2-7 . TRBV7-3 TGTGCCAGCAGCTTCGGACAGTCCTACGAGCAGTACTTC CASSFGQSYEQYF
. 16 TRBJ1-5 TRBD1 TRBV5-6 TGTGCCAGCAGCCCGGGAAGACAGGGACGCAATCAGCCCCAGCATTTT CASSPGRQGRNQPQHF
. 17 TRBJ1-2 TRBD1 TRBV4-3 TGCGCCAGCAGCCAAGAGCCGACAGGGCCTCGTTCCGGGGGCTACACCTTC CASSQEPTGPRSGGYTF
. 12 TRBJ1-2 TRBD1 TRBV5-5 TGTGCCAGCAGCTTGACAGGGGAAGGCTACACCTTC CASSLTGEGYTF
. 14 TRBJ2-3 . TRBV4-1 TGCGCCACCATCGCCCCTATCAGCACAGATACGCAGTATTTT CATIAPISTDTQYF
. 14 TRBJ1-5 . TRBV18 TGTGCCAGCTCACCGGCAGGGAGCAATCAGCCCCAGCATTTT CASSPAGSNQPQHF
. 17 TRBJ2-2 . TRBV15 TGTGCCACCAGCAGAGATTTCTCAACGGGATTAGCCGGGGAGCTGTTTTTT CATSRDFSTGLAGELFF
. 14 TRBJ2-5 TRBD1 TRBV11-2 TGTGCCAGCGGATCGACAGGGCCCCAAGAGACCCAGTACTTC CASGSTGPQETQYF
few 16 TRBJ1-5 TRBD1 TRBV15 TGTGCCACCAGCAGCACCGGGGGACAGGGTTTCGGGCCCCAGCATTTT CATSSTGGQGFGPQHF
. 17 TRBJ1-2 TRBD1 TRBV4-1 TGCGCCAGCAGCCAAGATACCGGGACAGGGGGCGCGAGTGGCTACACCTTC CASSQDTGTGGASGYTF
. 16 TRBJ1-5 TRBD1 TRBV19 TGTGCCAGCCTATCAAGCGGCAGGGGGCCTCATCAGCCCCAGCATTTT CASLSSGRGPHQPQHF
. 14 TRBJ2-1 TRBD1 TRBV7-9 TGTGCCAGCAGCTTATTACAGGGGCTAAATGAGCAGTTCTTC CASSLLQGLNEQFF
. 16 TRBJ2-3 . TRBV7-9 TGTGCCAGCAGCCCTCCTCCGGGGGGCGGCACAGATACGCAGTATTTT CASSPPPGGGTDTQYF
. 15 TRBJ2-5 . TRBV30 TGTGCCTGGAGTATTTCCGGGACACCTCAAGAGACCCAGTACTTC CAWSISGTPQETQYF
. 13 TRBJ2-4 TRBD1 TRBV15 TGTGCCACCAGCAAACCCCCTGGGACAGGGTTGAACTTC CATSKPPGTGLNF
. 16 TRBJ2-1 . TRBV6-4 TGTGCCAGCAGTGACGAGGGTTTAGGCTCCTACAATGAGCAGTTCTTC CASSDEGLGSYNEQFF
. 16 TRBJ2-2 . TRBV27 TGTGCCAGCAGTTTATCCCAAGGAGGGAGAACCGGGGAGCTGTTTTTT CASSLSQGGRTGELFF
. 15 TRBJ1-4 . TRBV11-2 TGTGCCAGCAGCTTAGATCGGGGGGCCGGGGTAAAACTGTTTTTT CASSLDRGAGVKLFF
. 13 TRBJ1-2 . TRBV18 TGTGCCAGCTCATCGACAGGTACCTATGGCTACACCTTC CASSSTGTYGYTF
. 17 TRBJ2-6 . TRBV6-1 TGTGCCAGCAGTGAAGCAAAACGGACTTCTGGGGCCAACGTCCTGACTTTC CASSEAKRTSGANVLTF
many 16 TRBJ2-1 TRBD2 TRBV4-1 TGCGCCAGCACCCAAGGGGCGGGGGGGCTCTACAATGAGCAGTTCTTC CASTQGAGGLYNEQFF